The T cell receptor beta chain under discussion was sequenced for a study of blood T cells in healthy people across ages. Points from the study as a whole: PBMCs left unsorted prevented a conclusive naive versus antigen-experienced comparison. Estimated diversity that came from one million T cells was considered an underestimate.

Then a second PCR, running about 7 to 11 cycles, was carried out with a sample-barcoded 5' primer and a J-beta primer mix. CDR3-containing paired-end reads numbering at least 2.5 million came from each sample. TCRdb analysed the 5' RACE reads with MiXCR anew, one entry per CDR3 protein. The sample shows hundreds of thousands of distinct CDR3 sequences, approximately 60% of them seen only once. The CDR3 is made up of 15 amino acids. Germline V lookup: CDR1 GTSNPN, CDR2 SVGIG (reference sequence). Concerning this clonotype: As yet, its antigen is unknown.

The TCR was taken from a man in his forties or fifties in good health. The V call is TRBV30, the J call TRBJ2-5; tentative D call: TRBD2 (6 bases). Near its end, the DNA agrees better with TRBJ2-7, so the J call may be wrong. Material for sequencing was blood. CDR3: CAWTYRQGGRCEQYF. The DNA for the CDR3 is TGTGCCTGGACCTACCGCCAGGGAGGCCGATGCGAGCAGTACTTC.